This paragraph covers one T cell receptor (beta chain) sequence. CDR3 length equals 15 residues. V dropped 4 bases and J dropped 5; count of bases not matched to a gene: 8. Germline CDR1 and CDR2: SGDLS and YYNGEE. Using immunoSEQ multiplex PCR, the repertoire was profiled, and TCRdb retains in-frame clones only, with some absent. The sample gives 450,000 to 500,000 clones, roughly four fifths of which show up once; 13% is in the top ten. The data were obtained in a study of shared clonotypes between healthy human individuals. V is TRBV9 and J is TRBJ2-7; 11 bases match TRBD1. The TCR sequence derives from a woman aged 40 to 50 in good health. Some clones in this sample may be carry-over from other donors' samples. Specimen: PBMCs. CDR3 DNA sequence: TGTGCCAGCAGCCCACGGACAGGGGGCCCCCACGAGCAGTACTTC. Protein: CASSPRTGGPHEQYF.